The sample holds a few counts of the clone carrying this TCR beta chain. Its antigen is unidentified. The sample belongs to a study of T cells after posttransplantation cyclophosphamide. Cyclophosphamide on days +3 and +4 followed busulfan-fludarabine conditioning and a marrow graft. The assay was immunoSEQ multiplex PCR, and TCRdb's table has in-frame clones only and misses some. The sample is made up of 2,300 or so clones, none counted only once. Whole-study results and caveats: Later post-transplant blood repertoires were often dominated by donor CD8+ memory clones. Blood and skin or GI T cell repertoires showed limited TRB overlap. After PTCy, TRB diversity resembled that of CNI/methotrexate controls.

Germline trimming cut 0 bases from V and 6 bases from J; bases unmatched to any gene: 4. Germline CDR1 and CDR2: LNHNV and YYDKDF (reference sequence). The CDR3 is 15 amino acids. Sequencing was performed on PBMCs, taken after an allogeneic stem cell transplant with post-transplant cyclophosphamide. The rearrangement links TRBV15 to TRBJ1-2; 10 nucleotides align to TRBD1. This sequence was found in a female patient in her 60s who received an allogeneic stem cell transplant from an unrelated donor, was CMV-positive, and had acute GVHD only. Some T cells may be transferred from the graft donor. Here the CDR3 reads CATSRDRGQGNGYTF. DNA for the CDR3: TGTGCCACCAGCAGAGATCGGGGACAGGGGAATGGCTACACCTTC.